The present TCR beta chain was sequenced within a study of blood T cell repertoires in COVID-19. The length of the CDR3 is 13 residues. Per the germline V gene, CDR1 is MNHEY and CDR2 is SMNVEV (reference sequence). V was shortened by 2 bases and J by 5 bases, with 6 bases between the two germline ends. Original processing methods: Amplified reference gene primers provided the basis for estimating nucleated cell counts. Clones were sequenced by immunoSEQ multiplex PCR, and TCRdb holds only the in-frame ones, with some missing. V and J calls and clone size come straight from that table; D and trimming were deduced from the DNA. The sample has 110,000 to 150,000 clones, 86% seen once.

The genes are TRBV27 and TRBJ2-2, with D perhaps TRBD1 (6 bases). The clonotype comes from an older woman with acute or convalescent COVID-19. The material sequenced was peripheral blood. The CDR3 is CASSLTGTGELFF. CDR3 sequence (DNA): TGTGCCAGCAGTTTAACAGGGACCGGGGAGCTGTTTTTT.